Below, one TCR beta chain is given with its context. This clone appeared once. Its target antigen remains unknown. No much larger clone exists at a distance of one base, and base qualities are not known. Including the terminal cysteine and phenylalanine, the CDR3 comprises 15 residues. Of the read, only the CDR3 DNA is kept; its 45 bases are in frame from base 1. The germline V gene gives CDR1 as LGHNT and CDR2 as FRNRAP. A distance of 15 bases separates the germline ends of V and J, which lose 9 bases and 0 bases respectively. Genomic DNA was extracted from sorted cells for sequencing of the TCRbeta CDR3 region. TCRbeta CDR3 regions were sequenced using the immunoSEQ Assay. Entries here come from immuneACCESS through TCRdb and include only in-frame sequences with V and J called. Some clones fail to appear in such tables; in the studies checked, an unresolved V gene covers under half of the shortfall, and the cause of the remainder is unknown. The sample yields some 14,000 clones; roughly 82% were counted once. Around 45% of the sample comes from the top ten.

This sample was taken from a study of OX40 agonist ivuxolimab in advanced cancers. For context, the study as a whole: The costimulatory receptor OX40 (CD134) was targeted by ivuxolimab, a fully human IgG2 agonistic monoclonal antibody. Intravenous ivuxolimab was administered to patients every 2 weeks at six dose levels: 0.01, 0.1, 0.3, 1.5, 3 and 10 mg/kg. Among the 52 dose-escalation patients, some 19 had hepatocellular carcinoma, 15 or so melanoma, 9 renal cell carcinoma and 9 head and neck cancer. The dose-escalation cohort was 80% to 90% male with a mean age of about 58 years, ranging from roughly 23 to 85. Patients were allowed to have had prior anti-PD-1, anti-PD-L1 or anti-CTLA-4 therapy, and approximately 40% of the dose-escalation patients had been treated with checkpoint inhibitors. Partial responses occurred in three dose-escalation patients: two with cutaneous melanoma and one with hepatocellular carcinoma. Peripheral TCRbeta sequencing was intended to test whether TCR sequence diversity was altered and clonal T-cell expansion was caused by ivuxolimab. The monotherapy dose-escalation portion (N of about 57 patients) of the phase I ivuxolimab trial is reported in the paper.

Patients with autoimmune disease history or receiving systemic immunosuppression were excluded from the trial. Peripheral blood for TCR sequencing was drawn from every dose cohort at baseline, at cycle 4 day 1 and at cycle 7 day 1. The samples were taken from a phase I, first-in-human, multicenter, open-label dose-escalation trial of ivuxolimab. Adults with locally advanced or metastatic melanoma, renal cell carcinoma, hepatocellular carcinoma or head and neck squamous cell carcinoma were enrolled in the trial. Before TCR sequencing, CD4+ and CD8+ T cells were separately sorted from peripheral blood. Summary of the overall study and its limitations: Low levels of normalized T-cell clonal expansion were also seen in some patients who did not respond. Partial responders in the 0.1-3.0 mg/kg groups had among the lowest normalized peripheral clonal expansion, especially among CD8+ T cells. Antigen specificity was not determined for the clonally expanded peripheral T cells. At doses from 0.1 to 3.0 mg/kg, clonal expansion was seen in both CD4+ and CD8+ blood T cells between baseline and week 6. After ivuxolimab, expanded clones were on average more numerous among CD8+ T cells than among CD4+ T cells.

This sample comprised CD4+ or CD8+ T cells sorted from blood, obtained in a trial of the OX40 agonist ivuxolimab. The TCR was taken from an adult with an advanced solid tumor such as melanoma, head and neck, liver or kidney cancer. The chain couples TRBV12-5 to TRBJ1-5, with a tentative D gene TRBD1 over 5 matching bases. The CDR3 region reads CASLQGTYSNQPQHF. The nucleotide sequence reads as follows: TGTGCTAGCCTTCAGGGAACGTATAGCAATCAGCCCCAGCATTTT. Reference TRBV12-5 and TRBJ1-5 proteins supply the regions before and after the CDR3; the full variable domain is: DARVTQTPRHKVTEMGQEVTMRCQPILGHNTVFWYRQTMMQGLELLAYFRNRAPLDDSGMPKDRFSAEMPDATLATLKIQPSEPRDSAVYFCASLQGTYSNQPQHFGDGTRLSIL.